This record covers a single TCR beta chain. Its antigen specificity is not known. There are no base qualities to consult, and no much larger clone falls within one base. Sorted unstimulated T cells, along with proliferating T cells recovered from mixed lymphocyte reactions, underwent TCRbeta CDR3 sequencing. Fresh whole blood from ten HLA-typed healthy donors was used as the source from which PBMCs were isolated. Receptors were amplified or captured by the immunoSEQ multiplex PCR assay. Roughly 100,000 TCR templates per sample were assayed on the deep sequencing platform. Genomic DNA extracted from sorted T cells was the material used for TCRbeta CDR3 sequencing. As for the original processing: Clonal analysis of TCRbeta CDR3 data was done in the R programming language. Comparing unstimulated samples against CFSE-low samples taken after the reaction was how alloreactive CD4+ and CD8+ clones were defined. Alloreactive CD4+ clones were assigned to regulatory or non-regulatory origin by matching sequences to sorted unstimulated Treg and non-Treg repertoires. TCRdb retrieved this table from immuneACCESS and kept in-frame rearrangements only. Not all clones are present; in checked studies, unresolved V genes account for under half, and no reason is known for the remainder. V, J and clone size derive from that table, while D and trimming were established from the DNA sequence. Counted in this sample were 87,000 or so clones; 85% to 90% of them appeared once. About 15% of the sample belongs to the ten largest clones.

The data are from a study of siplizumab effects on memory and regulatory T cells (dated by TCRdb to between 2018 and 2020). Study-level background: The study examined how the anti-CD2 antibody siplizumab affects alloreactive T-cell subsets in allogeneic mixed lymphocyte reactions built from human PBMCs.

Overall study outcomes, separate from this receptor: Because sequences below about 10^-5 frequency were poorly captured, only a minor fraction of alloreactive clones could be mapped to unstimulated subsets. Siplizumab significantly reduced the cumulative frequency of alloreactive sequences traceable to unstimulated CD4+ memory T cells. About 75-96% of proliferating CD4+ or CD8+ clones could not be given a naive or memory phenotype. The suppressive function of proliferating Tregs from siplizumab cultures was not functionally confirmed. Compared with memory T cells, unstimulated naive T cells appeared more diverse, and naive cells seemed to make a substantial contribution to the alloresponse. In reactions with siplizumab, an average of roughly 70% of mappable alloreactive CD4+ clones were Treg-derived, compared with roughly 26% in control reactions.

V was cut back by 7 bases and J by 8 bases, leaving a gap of 11 bases between them. From the germline V gene (reference sequence), CDR1 is PRHDT and CDR2 is FYEKMQ. The CDR3 holds 11 amino acids from the cysteine to the phenylalanine. Only CDR3 DNA is held: 33 bases, read in frame from base 1. The chain links TRBV13 with TRBJ1-2; no D segment can be confidently identified. Sequences were obtained from CD4+ T cells sorted from blood. The receptor was derived from a human donor in good health. The DNA sequence is as follows: TGTGCCAGCACCTACCGCGCCGGCTACACCTTC. Its protein is CASTYRAGYTF.